The subject of this entry is one T cell receptor (beta chain). Its antigen is as yet unknown. This entry belongs to a study of siplizumab effects on memory and regulatory T cells. Study outcomes and limitations: About 75-97% of proliferating CD4+ or CD8+ clones had no assignable naive or memory phenotype. Naive T cells seemed more diverse than memory cells; they also seemed major alloresponse contributors.

Repertoires were generated with immunoSEQ multiplex PCR, while TCRdb's copy carries only in-frame clones and drops some. The sample consists of about 91,000 clones, approximately 94% of them appearing once. This CDR3 comprises 13 residues. The junction had 2 bases not matched to a gene; V was cut back by 3 bases and J by 4 bases. Germline V gene lookup returns CDR1 SEHNR and CDR2 FQNEAQ (reference sequence). The origin of this receptor is a human donor in good health. The specimen was CD8+ T cells sorted from blood. The genes are TRBV7-9 and TRBJ2-5, with 7 bases aligning to TRBD1. CDR3 sequence reads: CASSFQGVETQYF. The CDR3 DNA sequence: TGTGCCAGCAGCTTTCAGGGGGTAGAGACCCAGTACTTC. Together with reference TRBV7-9 and TRBJ2-5, the CDR3 gives the full variable domain: DTGVSQNPRHKITKRGQNVTFRCDPISEHNRLYWYRQTLGQGPEFLTYFQNEAQLEKSRLLSDRFSAERPKGSFSTLEIQRTEQGDSAMYLCASSFQGVETQYFGPGTRLLVL.